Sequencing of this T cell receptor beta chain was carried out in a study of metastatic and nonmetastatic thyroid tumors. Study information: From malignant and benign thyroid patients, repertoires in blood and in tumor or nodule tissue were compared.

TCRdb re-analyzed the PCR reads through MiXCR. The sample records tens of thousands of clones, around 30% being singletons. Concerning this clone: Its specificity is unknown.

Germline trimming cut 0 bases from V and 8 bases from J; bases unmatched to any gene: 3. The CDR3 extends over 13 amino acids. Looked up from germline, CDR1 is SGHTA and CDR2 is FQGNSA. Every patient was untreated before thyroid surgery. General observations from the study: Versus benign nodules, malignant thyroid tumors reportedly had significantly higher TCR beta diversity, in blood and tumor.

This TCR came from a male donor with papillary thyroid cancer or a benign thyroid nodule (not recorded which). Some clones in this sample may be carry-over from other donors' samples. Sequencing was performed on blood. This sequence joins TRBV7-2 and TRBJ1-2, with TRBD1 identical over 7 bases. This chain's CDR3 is CASSLARGVGYTF. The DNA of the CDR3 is TGTGCCAGCAGCTTAGCCAGGGGGGTCGGCTACACCTTC.